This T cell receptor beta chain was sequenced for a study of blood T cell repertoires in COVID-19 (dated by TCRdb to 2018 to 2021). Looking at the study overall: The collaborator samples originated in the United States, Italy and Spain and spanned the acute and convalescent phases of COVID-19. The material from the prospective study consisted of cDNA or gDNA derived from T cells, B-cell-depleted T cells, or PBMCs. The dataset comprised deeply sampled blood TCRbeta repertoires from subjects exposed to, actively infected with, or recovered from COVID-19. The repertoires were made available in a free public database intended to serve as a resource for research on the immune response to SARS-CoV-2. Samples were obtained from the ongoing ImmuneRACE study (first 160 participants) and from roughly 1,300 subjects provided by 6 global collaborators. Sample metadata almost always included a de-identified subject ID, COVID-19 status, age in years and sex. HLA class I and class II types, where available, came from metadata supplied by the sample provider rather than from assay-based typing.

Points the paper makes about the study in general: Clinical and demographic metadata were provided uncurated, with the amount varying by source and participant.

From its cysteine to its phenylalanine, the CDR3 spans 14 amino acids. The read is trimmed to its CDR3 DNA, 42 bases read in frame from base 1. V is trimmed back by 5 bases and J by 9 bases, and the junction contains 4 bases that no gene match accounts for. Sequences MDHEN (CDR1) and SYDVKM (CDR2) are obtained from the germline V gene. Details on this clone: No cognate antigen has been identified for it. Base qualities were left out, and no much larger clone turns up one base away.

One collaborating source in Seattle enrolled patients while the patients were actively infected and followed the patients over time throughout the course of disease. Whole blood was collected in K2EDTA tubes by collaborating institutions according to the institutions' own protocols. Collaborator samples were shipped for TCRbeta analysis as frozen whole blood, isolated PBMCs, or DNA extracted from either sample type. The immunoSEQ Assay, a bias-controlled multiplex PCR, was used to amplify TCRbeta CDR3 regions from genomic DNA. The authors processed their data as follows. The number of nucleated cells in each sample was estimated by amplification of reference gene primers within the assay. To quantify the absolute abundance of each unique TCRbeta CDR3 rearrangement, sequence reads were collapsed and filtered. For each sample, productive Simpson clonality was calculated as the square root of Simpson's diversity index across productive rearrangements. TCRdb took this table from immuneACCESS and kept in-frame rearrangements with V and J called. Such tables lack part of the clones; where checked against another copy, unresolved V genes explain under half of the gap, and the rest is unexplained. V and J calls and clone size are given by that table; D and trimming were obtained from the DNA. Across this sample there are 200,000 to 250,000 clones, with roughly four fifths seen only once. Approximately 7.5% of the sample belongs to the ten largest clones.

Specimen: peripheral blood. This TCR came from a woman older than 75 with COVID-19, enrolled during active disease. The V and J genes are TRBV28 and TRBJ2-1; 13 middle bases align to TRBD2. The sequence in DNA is TGTGCCAGCAGTCGACTAGCGGGAGGCTTTGAGCAGTTCTTC. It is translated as CASSRLAGGFEQFF.